Following are 32 T cell receptor beta chains from one sample sequenced in a study of blood T cell repertoires in COVID-19. Assay used: immunoSEQ multiplex PCR; TCRdb lists only in-frame clones, some missing. The sample yields some 130,000 clones, 86% seen once. Sequenced: peripheral blood. Every receptor here comes from a woman aged 70-85 years with COVID-19, enrolled during active disease.

V is TRBV2 and J is TRBJ1-4; the D is unclear. Trimming left V 6 bases short and J 4 bases short, with 12 bases between. CDR3 size: 14 residues. CDR1 SNHLY and CDR2 FYNNEI come from the germline V gene. The CDR3 nucleotides are TGTGCCAGCAGCGAGGGTCGGGGTAATGAAAAACTGTTTTTT. This translates into CASSEGRGNEKLFF.

The J gene is TRBJ2-7, the V gene TRBV5-1; 8 bases are a match to TRBD2. With V trimmed by 2 bases and J by 4 bases, 8 bases remained unmatched. Germline CDR1 is SGHRS and CDR2 is YFSETQ. This CDR3 comprises 15 residues. In DNA form, the CDR3 reads TGCGCCAGCAGCTTAGACTCGGGGGGGCCATACGAGCAGTACTTC. It codes for CASSLDSGGPYEQYF.

This chain connects TRBV10-3 to TRBJ2-3; 10 bases map to TRBD2. This CDR3 is 15 amino acids long. Germline V lookup: CDR1 ENHRY, CDR2 SYGVKD. Unmatched junction bases numbered 10, after V lost 10 bases and J lost 3 bases. CDR3 DNA: TGTGCCAGCGGAATAGCGGGGGGAGGGACAGATACGCAGTATTTT. Translation gives CASGIAGGGTDTQYF.

Only one count was recorded for this clone. The chain couples TRBV7-6 to TRBJ2-5; TRBD2 might be the D (6 bases). The CDR3 consists of 15 residues. V lost 5 bases to trimming and J lost 1 base, with 14 bases between them. The germline V gene has CDR1 SGHVS and CDR2 FNYEAQ. For the CDR3, the DNA is TGTGCCAGCAGCCCGGGAGCAGGGTTCCAAGAGACCCAGTACTTC. Translating it yields CASSPGAGFQETQYF.

V and J are TRBV7-9 and TRBJ2-2; 10 bases are shared with TRBD1. CDR3 size: 13 residues. Germline CDR1 SEHNR, CDR2 FQNEAQ (reference sequence). With V trimmed by 8 bases and J by 6 bases, 3 bases remained unmatched. CDR3 in DNA: TGTGCCAGCTCGGGACAGGGGTCCGGGGAGCTGTTTTTT. Protein: CASSGQGSGELFF.

The V and J genes are TRBV5-1 and TRBJ1-1; D unclear. Germline values: CDR1 SGHRS, CDR2 YFSETQ. Trimming removed 3 bases at V and 4 bases at J, with 13 bases between. The CDR3 is 14 residues long. The CDR3 DNA sequence: TGCGCCAGCAGCTCGACTTCGGGTAGCACTGAAGCTTTCTTT. Its protein is CASSSTSGSTEAFF.

The chain joins TRBV7-8 to TRBJ2-2, with 7 bases matching TRBD2. The CDR3 covers 17 residues. Trimming cost V 5 bases and J 0 bases; bases outside gene matches: 9. Germline V CDR1 and CDR2: SGHVS, FQNEAQ. CDR3 nucleotide sequence: TGTGCCAGCAGCCCGATAGGCGGGGGAACGAACACCGGGGAGCTGTTTTTT. Its translation is CASSPIGGGTNTGELFF. The whole variable domain, remainder taken from reference TRBV7-8 and TRBJ2-2, is GAGVSQSPRYKVAKRGQDVALRCDPISGHVSLFWYQQALGQGPEFLTYFQNEAQLDKSGLPSDRFFAERPEGSVSTLKIQRTQQEDSAVYLCASSPIGGGTNTGELFFGEGSRLTVL.

This clone showed up just a few times. The V and J genes are TRBV4-1 and TRBJ1-4, with a tentative D call TRBD1 (6 bases). The CDR3 sequence is 15 residues long. Trimming took 2 bases from V and 1 from J, leaving 8 bases between them. Germline-derived CDR1 and CDR2 are MGHRA and YSYEKL. The CDR3 loop is CASSQRGLTNEKLFF. The CDR3 bases are TGCGCCAGCAGCCAAAGGGGGTTAACTAATGAAAAACTGTTTTTT.

The chain has TRBV6-5 and TRBJ2-7; the D is unclear. The CDR3 is made up of 12 amino acids. V was trimmed by 6 bases and J by 1 base, leaving 7 bases between them. CDR1 MNHEY and CDR2 SVGAGI come from the germline V gene. Here the CDR3 DNA reads TGTGCCAGCAGCCAGAAATCCTACGAGCAGTACTTC. As protein: CASSQKSYEQYF.

This chain joins TRBV28 and TRBJ1-5; 7 bases are shared with TRBD1. Germline V gene sequence: CDR1 MDHEN, CDR2 SYDVKM. This CDR3 is built from 14 residues. V lost 2 bases and J lost 2; bases outside the gene matches: 0. CDR3 DNA: TGTGCCAGCAGTTTAGACAGGGGCAATCAGCCCCAGCATTTT. This sequence encodes CASSLDRGNQPQHF.

The CDR3 DNA sequence: TGTGCCAGTAGTACAGGTGTCTCGAAGGAAAAACTGTTTTTT. Translated: CASSTGVSKEKLFF. The chain uses TRBV19 and TRBJ1-4; no clear D. The germline gives CDR1 LNHDA, CDR2 SQIVND (reference sequence). This CDR3 has 14 amino acids. Deletions cut 4 bases from V and 8 bases from J, with 14 bases between.

The chain couples TRBV28 to TRBJ2-2; maybe TRBD1 (6 bases). This CDR3 region has 15 residues. Per germline, CDR1 MDHEN and CDR2 SYDVKM. V shed 6 bases and J shed 0 bases, with 11 bases lying between them. This CDR3 reads CASSLGTPNTGELFF. As DNA, the CDR3 is TGTGCCAGCAGCCTCGGGACACCGAACACCGGGGAGCTGTTTTTT.

V and J are TRBV10-3 and TRBJ1-3; D uncertain. Trimming took off 8 bases at V and 0 bases at J, with 20 bases between the two ends. This CDR3 has 17 residues. Germline CDR1 ENHRY, CDR2 SYGVKD. The CDR3 here is CAISPAGRVGSGNTIYF. In nucleotides, the CDR3 is TGTGCCATCTCCCCAGCAGGCAGAGTGGGCTCTGGAAACACCATATATTTT.

This rearrangement joins TRBV10-1 to TRBJ2-3; 13 bases are shared with TRBD2. CDR3 size: 13 residues. The ends lost 3 bases at V and 14 bases at J; junction bases unmatched: 5. The germline gives CDR1 WNHNN, CDR2 SYGVQD (reference sequence). The CDR3, as DNA: TGCGCCAGCAGTGATATGGGACTAGCGGGGTCGTATTTT. This translates into CASSDMGLAGSYF.

The chain joins TRBV5-1 to TRBJ2-7; D is undetermined. CDR1 and CDR2 (germline): SGHRS, YFSETQ. The CDR3 sequence is 12 residues long. Trimming removed 0 bases from V and 3 bases from J, with 4 bases in between. The CDR3 here is CASSLGVYEQYF. CDR3 sequence (DNA): TGCGCCAGCAGCTTGGGCGTCTACGAGCAGTACTTC.

The V call is TRBV18, the J call TRBJ1-2; 9 bases match TRBD1. The CDR3 contains 17 residues. CDR1 is KGHSH and CDR2 is LQKENI in the germline V gene. Germline trimming cut 4 bases from V and 3 bases from J; bases unmatched to any gene: 12. CDR3 residues: CASSLRGTGSGDYGYTF. Here the CDR3 DNA reads TGTGCCAGCTCACTTCGCGGGACAGGGTCCGGAGACTATGGCTACACCTTC. The complete variable domain, with remaining parts taken from reference TRBV18 and TRBJ1-2, reads NAGVMQNPRHLVRRRGQEARLRCSPMKGHSHVYWYRQLPEEGLKFMVYLQKENIIDESGMPKERFSAEFPKEGPSILRIQQVVRGDSAAYFCASSLRGTGSGDYGYTFGSGTRLTVV.

The rearrangement links TRBV7-8 to TRBJ2-5; 7 positions agree with TRBD1. CDR1 is SGHVS and CDR2 is FQNEAQ in the germline V gene. Trimming removed 7 bases from V and 6 bases from J; junction bases left unmatched: 11. This CDR3 is built from 14 residues. The CDR3 spells CASTMDRRKQTQYF. The CDR3, as DNA: TGTGCCAGCACCATGGACAGGCGAAAGCAGACCCAGTACTTC. The full variable domain, rest sourced from reference TRBV7-8 and TRBJ2-5, is GAGVSQSPRYKVAKRGQDVALRCDPISGHVSLFWYQQALGQGPEFLTYFQNEAQLDKSGLPSDRFFAERPEGSVSTLKIQRTQQEDSAVYLCASTMDRRKQTQYFGPGTRLLVL.

The chain uses TRBV1 and TRBJ2-1; the D segment call TRBD2 is taken from the table without a DNA check. TRBV1 is a listed pseudogene. CDR3 length: 16 residues. The CDR3 DNA reads TGCACCAGCAGCCAAATCGCTAGCGGGGGATACAATGAGCAGTTCTTC. Residues: CTSSQIASGGYNEQFF.

The J gene is TRBJ1-5, the V gene TRBV9; unclear D gene. CDR1 is SGDLS, CDR2 YYNGEE, per germline. The CDR3 totals 13 residues. Trimming pared 4 bases from V and 0 bases from J, leaving 5 bases between. The CDR3 spells CASSLNSNQPQHF. CDR3 in DNA: TGTGCCAGCAGCTTAAATAGCAATCAGCCCCAGCATTTT.

The chain has TRBV5-1 and TRBJ2-5, with 8 nucleotides matching TRBD2. The trim removed 0 bases at V and 5 bases at J, leaving 6 bases unmatched. This CDR3 spans 15 amino acids. Germline V CDR1 and CDR2: SGHRS, YFSETQ. CDR3 loop: CASSLAGTSLETQYF. For the CDR3, the DNA is TGCGCCAGCAGCTTGGCCGGGACTAGTTTGGAGACCCAGTACTTC.

The V gene is TRBV24-1, the J gene TRBJ2-3; the match to TRBD2 covers 13 bases. Losses at the gene ends were 4 bases for V and 6 bases for J; bases not matched to a gene: 9. Germline V gene sequence: CDR1 KGHDR, CDR2 SFDVKD. The CDR3 has 17 residues. The CDR3 region is CATSEVTSGGFRDTQYF. The CDR3 DNA reads as TGTGCCACCAGTGAGGTGACTAGCGGGGGGTTCCGGGATACGCAGTATTTT.

The chain is built from TRBV2 and TRBJ1-2; TRBD1 matches 10 bases. The CDR3 runs to 15 residues. Germline V gene data show CDR1 as SNHLY and CDR2 as FYNNEI. V lost 6 bases, J lost 8 bases, and 12 bases stayed unmatched. CDR3 in DNA: TGTGCCAGCAGCCCAAATGGACAGGGGGTAGGGGGCTACACCTTC. Protein sequence: CASSPNGQGVGGYTF.

V is TRBV5-1 and J is TRBJ1-4; D unresolved. This CDR3 has 15 residues. V lost 0 bases to trimming and J lost 1 base, with 7 bases between them. Germline V gene data show CDR1 as SGHRS and CDR2 as YFSETQ. The CDR3 region is CASSLEPGTNEKLFF. As DNA, the CDR3 is TGCGCCAGCAGCTTGGAACCGGGAACTAATGAAAAACTGTTTTTT.

The chain joins TRBV10-3 to TRBJ2-2; TRBD2 matches at 14 bases. The CDR3 runs 18 residues. Germline V gene lookup returns CDR1 ENHRY and CDR2 SYGVKD. V dropped 3 bases and J dropped 4; count of bases not matched to a gene: 7. The CDR3 reads CAISERLAGGFGTGELFF. CDR3 in DNA: TGTGCCATCAGTGAAAGACTAGCGGGGGGGTTCGGCACCGGGGAGCTGTTTTTT.

The chain links TRBV14 to TRBJ1-1, with 7 bases fitting TRBD1. With 0 bases clipped from V and 3 bases from J, the junction kept 4 bases outside the gene matches. This CDR3 contains 15 residues. Germline values: CDR1 SGHDN, CDR2 FVKESK. CDR3 bases: TGTGCCAGCAGCCAAGATTACAGGGGTGACACTGAAGCTTTCTTT. This gives the protein CASSQDYRGDTEAFF.

The rearrangement uses TRBV2 and TRBJ1-1; the D is unclear. From germline, CDR1 is SNHLY and CDR2 FYNNEI. Trimming took 4 bases from V and 4 from J, leaving 4 bases between them. CDR3 size: 11 residues. This CDR3 is CASSAGTEAFF. The DNA of the CDR3 is TGTGCCAGCAGTGCAGGCACTGAAGCTTTCTTT.

By its share, this clone is medium-sized (0.01 to 0.1%). The chain carries TRBV29-1 and TRBJ1-5; 8 bases map to TRBD1. Germline V gene data show CDR1 as SQVTM and CDR2 as ANQGSEA. Unmatched junction bases numbered 2, after V lost 0 bases and J lost 4 bases. The CDR3 is 14 residues long. The CDR3 DNA sequence: TGCAGCGTTGAAGAGGGGACAGGTAATCAGCCCCAGCATTTT. Residues: CSVEEGTGNQPQHF.

This clone was observed once. The chain has TRBV7-2 and TRBJ1-6, with D tentatively TRBD1 (6 bases). Germline V lookup: CDR1 SGHTA, CDR2 FQGNSA. CDR3 length equals 17 residues. V lost 2 bases, J lost 7 bases, and 18 bases lay in between. The CDR3 spells CASSLSGSGGENSPLHF. CDR3 nucleotide sequence: TGTGCCAGCAGCTTATCGGGGAGTGGGGGCGAGAATTCACCCCTCCACTTT.

The chain is built from TRBV18 and TRBJ2-1, with 11 positions matching TRBD1. The CDR3 sequence is 14 residues long. V lost 6 bases to trimming and J lost 5 bases; unmatched junction nucleotides: 3. Germline V CDR1 and CDR2: KGHSH, LQKENI. The CDR3 DNA sequence: TGTGCCAGCTCCCGGGACAGGGGGAACAATGAGCAGTTCTTC. Its translation is CASSRDRGNNEQFF.

At least ten counts were recorded for this clone. This chain connects TRBV6-1 to TRBJ2-7, with TRBD2 matching 9 bases. Germline CDR1 and CDR2: MNHNS and SASEGT. The CDR3 runs to 15 residues. Germline trimming cut 2 bases from V and 3 bases from J; bases unmatched to any gene: 5. The CDR3 loop is CASSEKEAGGYEQYF. In DNA, the CDR3 is TGTGCCAGCAGTGAAAAGGAAGCGGGGGGCTACGAGCAGTACTTC.

The V gene is TRBV18, the J gene TRBJ1-4, with TRBD1 matching 10 bases. The CDR3 length is 14 residues. The J segment lost 7 bases and the V segment lost 3 bases, leaving 2 bases of the junction unmatched. Germline values: CDR1 KGHSH, CDR2 LQKENI. The CDR3 protein is CASSPGQGSEKLFF. The DNA of the CDR3 is TGTGCCAGCTCACCGGGACAGGGGAGTGAAAAACTGTTTTTT.

The table lists this clone with a few counts. The chain has TRBV2 and TRBJ1-5; D gene unclear. Germline V gives CDR1 SNHLY, CDR2 FYNNEI. The CDR3 consists of 15 residues. Trimming removed 4 bases at V and 3 bases at J, with 13 bases between. DNA for the CDR3: TGTGCCAGCAGTGCGACACAGTCTAACAATCAGCCCCAGCATTTT. Translated, it gives CASSATQSNNQPQHF.